This TCR beta chain was captured in a study of OX40 agonist ivuxolimab in advanced cancers. Study information: Partial response was recorded in three patients: one hepatocellular carcinoma and two cutaneous melanoma cases. Points from the study as a whole: Relative to CD4+, CD8+ T cells held more expanded clones on average.

On this clone itself: Its antigen is not known.

The CDR3 contains 14 residues. Germline CDR1 SGHRS, CDR2 YFSETQ. Losses at the gene ends were 4 bases for V and 5 bases for J; bases not matched to a gene: 8. Sequencing was performed with immunoSEQ multiplex PCR; in TCRdb, only in-frame clones are kept and a portion is missing. This sample has about 61,000 clones, with roughly 80% found just once. The gene calls are TRBV5-1 and TRBJ2-5, with 7 bases lining up with TRBD1. This specimen consisted of CD4+ or CD8+ T cells sorted from blood, obtained in a trial of the OX40 agonist ivuxolimab. The sequence was collected from an adult with an advanced solid tumor such as melanoma, head and neck, liver or kidney cancer. The CDR3 DNA follows: TGCGCCAGCAGCAGGACCGGACAGGTGGAGACCCAGTACTTC. Its protein is CASSRTGQVETQYF.